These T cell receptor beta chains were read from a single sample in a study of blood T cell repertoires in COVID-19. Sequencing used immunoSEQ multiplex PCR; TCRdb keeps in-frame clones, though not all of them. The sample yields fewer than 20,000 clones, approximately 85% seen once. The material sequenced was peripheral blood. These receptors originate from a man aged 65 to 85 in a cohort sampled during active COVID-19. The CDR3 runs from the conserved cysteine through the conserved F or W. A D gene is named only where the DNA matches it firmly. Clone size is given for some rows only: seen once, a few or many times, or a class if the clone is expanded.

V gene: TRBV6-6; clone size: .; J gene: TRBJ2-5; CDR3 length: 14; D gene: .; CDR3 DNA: TGTGCCAGCAGTGCCCCGGGACAACAAGAGACCCAGTACTTC; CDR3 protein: CASSAPGQQETQYF
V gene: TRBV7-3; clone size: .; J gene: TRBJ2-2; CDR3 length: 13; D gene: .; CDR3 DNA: TGTGCCAGCAGCTCCTTAAACACCGGGGAGCTGTTTTTT; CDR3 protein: CASSSLNTGELFF
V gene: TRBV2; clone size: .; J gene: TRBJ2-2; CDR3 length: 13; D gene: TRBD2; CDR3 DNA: TGTGCCAGCAAGACTAGCGGCACCGGGGAGCTGTTTTTT; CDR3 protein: CASKTSGTGELFF
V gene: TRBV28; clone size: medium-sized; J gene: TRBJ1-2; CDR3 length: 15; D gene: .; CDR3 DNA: TGTGCCAGCAGTTTAGCGGGGGATGGGAACTATGGCTACACCTTC; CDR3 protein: CASSLAGDGNYGYTF
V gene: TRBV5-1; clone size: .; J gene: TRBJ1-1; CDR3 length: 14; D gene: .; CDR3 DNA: TGCGCCAGCAGCCCCCGTGAGGCGGACACTGAAGCTTTCTTT; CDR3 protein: CASSPREADTEAFF
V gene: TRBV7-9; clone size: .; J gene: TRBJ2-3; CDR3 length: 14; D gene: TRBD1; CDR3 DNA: TGTGCCAGCACCGGGACAGGGGACACAGATACGCAGTATTTT; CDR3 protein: CASTGTGDTDTQYF
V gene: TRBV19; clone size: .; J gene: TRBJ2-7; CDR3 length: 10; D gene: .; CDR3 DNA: TGTGCCAGCCACATCTACGAGCAGTACTTC; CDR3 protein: CASHIYEQYF
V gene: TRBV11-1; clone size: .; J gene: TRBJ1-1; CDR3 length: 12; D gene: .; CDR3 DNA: TGTGCCAGCAGCTCGAGGGACACTGAAGCTTTCTTT; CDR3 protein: CASSSRDTEAFF
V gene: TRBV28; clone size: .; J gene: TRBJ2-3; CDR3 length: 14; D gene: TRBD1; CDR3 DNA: TGTGCCAGCAGTCGACAGGGAAGCACAGATACGCAGTATTTT; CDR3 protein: CASSRQGSTDTQYF
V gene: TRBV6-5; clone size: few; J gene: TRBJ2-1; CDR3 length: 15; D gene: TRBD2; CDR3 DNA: TGTGCCAGCCGTCCTAGACTAGCGGGAGGTCATGAGCAGTTCTTC; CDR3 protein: CASRPRLAGGHEQFF
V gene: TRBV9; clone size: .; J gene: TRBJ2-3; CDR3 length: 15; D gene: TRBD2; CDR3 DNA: TGTGCCAGCAGCAACCGACTAGCGGTCACAGATACGCAGTATTTT; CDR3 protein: CASSNRLAVTDTQYF
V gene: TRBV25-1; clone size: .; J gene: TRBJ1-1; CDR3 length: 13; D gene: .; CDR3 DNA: TGTGCCAGCAGTGAACCAGGGGTCCTTGAAGCTTTCTTT; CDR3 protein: CASSEPGVLEAFF
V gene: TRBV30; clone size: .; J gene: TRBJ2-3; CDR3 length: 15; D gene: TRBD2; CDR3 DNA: TGTGCCTGGAGTGTAGGCGGGAGTGGGGCAGATACGCAGTATTTT; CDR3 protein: CAWSVGGSGADTQYF
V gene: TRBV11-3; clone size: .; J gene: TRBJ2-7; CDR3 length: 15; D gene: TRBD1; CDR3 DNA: TGTGCCAGCAGCCCAAGACAGGGGGCCCCCGACGAGCAGTACTTC; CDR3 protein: CASSPRQGAPDEQYF
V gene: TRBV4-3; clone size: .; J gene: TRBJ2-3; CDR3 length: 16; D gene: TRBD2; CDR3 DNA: TGCGCCAGCAGCCGACTAGCGGGAGAGAGGGCAGATACGCAGTATTTT; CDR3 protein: CASSRLAGERADTQYF
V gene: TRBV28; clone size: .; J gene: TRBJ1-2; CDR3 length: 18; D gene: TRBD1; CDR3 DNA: TGTGCCAGCAGCTCATTCTATGGGACAGGGGGCGGAGACTATGGCTACACCTTC; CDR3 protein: CASSSFYGTGGGDYGYTF
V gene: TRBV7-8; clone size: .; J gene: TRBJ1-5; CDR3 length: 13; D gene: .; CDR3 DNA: TGTGCCAGCAGCTTAGCGAGTACGCAGCCCCAGCATTTT; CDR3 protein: CASSLASTQPQHF